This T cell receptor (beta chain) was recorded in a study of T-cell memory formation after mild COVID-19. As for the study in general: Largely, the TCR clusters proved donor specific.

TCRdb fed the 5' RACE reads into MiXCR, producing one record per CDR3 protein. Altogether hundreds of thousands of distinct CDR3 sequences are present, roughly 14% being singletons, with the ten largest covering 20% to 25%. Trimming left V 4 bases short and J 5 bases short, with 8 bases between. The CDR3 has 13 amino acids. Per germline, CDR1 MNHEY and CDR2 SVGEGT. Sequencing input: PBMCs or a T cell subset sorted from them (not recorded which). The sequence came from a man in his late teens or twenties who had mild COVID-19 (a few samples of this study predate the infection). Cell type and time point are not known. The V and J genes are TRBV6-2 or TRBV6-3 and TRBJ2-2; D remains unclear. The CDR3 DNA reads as TGTGCCAGCAGTTGGCGAGTTACCGGGGAGCTGTTTTTT. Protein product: CASSWRVTGELFF.